This TCR beta chain was captured by sequencing in a study of T cell responses to AZD1222 COVID-19 vaccine. Study-level results: Baseline seropositives among AZD1222 recipients totaled only six or seven. Reportedly, close to half of spike-specific TCRs are directed against unmutated variant regions. Spike-specific TCRs gained breadth and depth after people received two AZD1222 doses. Most donors were white British, females outnumbered males, and clonal diversity was possibly underestimated.

Using immunoSEQ multiplex PCR, the repertoire was profiled, and TCRdb retains in-frame clones only, with some absent. Of 130,000 or so clones detected, around 91% appear once; the ten largest clones hold approximately 3.3%. The V and J ends lost 3 bases and 1 base respectively, with 6 bases between them. Per germline, CDR1 PRHDT and CDR2 FYEKMQ (reference sequence). The CDR3 has 13 residues. This clone was seen once. The antigen is not known. Sequenced here: peripheral blood, sampled on day 0 of AZD1222 vaccination. The V and J genes are TRBV13 and TRBJ2-5; possibly TRBD1 for D (5 bases). This receptor was identified in an adult in good health. The CDR3 region has the DNA TGTGCCAGCAGCTTCAGGGCCCAAGAGACCCAGTACTTC. Translating gives CASSFRAQETQYF.